This TCR beta chain was sequenced in a study of spatial heterogeneity in lung cancer. About the study: Every unique TCR and UMI combination, on average, appeared more than ten times in raw reads.

Time point denoted: sample taken at primary tumor resection. The authors sequenced whole RNA from tumor, nontumor lung or frozen PBMC without sorting. Samples were donated by 72 untreated early-stage non-small cell lung cancer patients. One entry per CDR3 protein, called by TCRdb with MiXCR from the 5' RACE reads. The table includes 23,000 or so distinct CDR3 sequences, approximately 5% detected once. V lost 5 bases and J 6 bases, leaving 11 bases between the germline ends. The CDR3 runs 12 residues. The germline gives CDR1 SGHVS, CDR2 FNYEAQ. This clonotype was found many times. V gene TRBV7-6 combines with J gene TRBJ2-7; D uncertain. This receptor was obtained from a male donor with early-stage non-small cell lung cancer. Sequenced material: PBMCs, taken at surgery. The CDR3 sequence is CASSPLFAEQYF. The CDR3 region has the DNA TGTGCCAGCAGCCCCCTCTTTGCCGAGCAGTACTTC.